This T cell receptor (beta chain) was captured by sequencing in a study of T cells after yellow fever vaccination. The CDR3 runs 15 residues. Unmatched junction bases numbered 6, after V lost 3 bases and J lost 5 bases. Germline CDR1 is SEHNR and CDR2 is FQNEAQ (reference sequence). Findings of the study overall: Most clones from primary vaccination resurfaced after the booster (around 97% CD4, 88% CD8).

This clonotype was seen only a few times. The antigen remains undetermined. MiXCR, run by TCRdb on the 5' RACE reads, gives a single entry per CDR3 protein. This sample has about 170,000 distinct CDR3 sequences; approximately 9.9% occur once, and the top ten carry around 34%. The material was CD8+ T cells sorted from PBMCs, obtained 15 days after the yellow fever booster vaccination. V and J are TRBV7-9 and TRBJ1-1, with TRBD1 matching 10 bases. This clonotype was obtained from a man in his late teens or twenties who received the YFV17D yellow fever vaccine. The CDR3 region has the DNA TGTGCCAGCAGCTTTACCCGGACAGGGGGAACTGAAGCTTTCTTT. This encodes CASSFTRTGGTEAFF. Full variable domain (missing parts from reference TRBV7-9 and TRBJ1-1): DTGVSQNPRHKITKRGQNVTFRCDPISEHNRLYWYRQTLGQGPEFLTYFQNEAQLEKSRLLSDRFSAERPKGSFSTLEIQRTEQGDSAMYLCASSFTRTGGTEAFFGQGTRLTVV.